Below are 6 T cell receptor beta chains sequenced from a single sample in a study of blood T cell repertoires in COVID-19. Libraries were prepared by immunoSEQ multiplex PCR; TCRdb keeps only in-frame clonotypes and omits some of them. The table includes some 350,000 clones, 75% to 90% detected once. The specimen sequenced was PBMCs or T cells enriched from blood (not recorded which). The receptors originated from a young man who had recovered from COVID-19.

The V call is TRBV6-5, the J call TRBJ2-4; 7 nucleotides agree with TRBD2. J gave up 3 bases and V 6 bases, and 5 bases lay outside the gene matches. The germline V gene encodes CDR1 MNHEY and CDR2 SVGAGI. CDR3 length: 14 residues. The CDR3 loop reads CASRPAGNKNIQYF. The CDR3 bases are TGTGCCAGCAGACCAGCGGGGAACAAAAACATTCAGTACTTC.

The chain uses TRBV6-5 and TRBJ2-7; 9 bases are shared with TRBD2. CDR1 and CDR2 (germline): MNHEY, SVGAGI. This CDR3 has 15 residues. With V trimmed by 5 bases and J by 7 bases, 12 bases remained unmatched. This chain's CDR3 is CASSRSAGGVWEQYF. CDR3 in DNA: TGTGCCAGCAGTAGGTCGGCGGGGGGGGTTTGGGAGCAGTACTTC.

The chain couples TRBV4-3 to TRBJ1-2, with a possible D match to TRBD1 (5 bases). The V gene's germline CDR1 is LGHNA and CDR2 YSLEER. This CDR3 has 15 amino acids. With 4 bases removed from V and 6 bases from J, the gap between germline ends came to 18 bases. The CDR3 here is CASSRSFGGVNGYTF. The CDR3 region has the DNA TGCGCCAGCAGCCGCAGTTTCGGGGGTGTGAATGGCTACACCTTC.

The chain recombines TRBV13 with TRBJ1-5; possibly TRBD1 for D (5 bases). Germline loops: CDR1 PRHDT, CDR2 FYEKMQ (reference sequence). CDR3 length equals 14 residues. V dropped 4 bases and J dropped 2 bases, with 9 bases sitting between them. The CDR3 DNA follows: TGTGCCAGCAGCTCAGGCAGGGGCAATCAGCCCCAGCATTTT. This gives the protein CASSSGRGNQPQHF.

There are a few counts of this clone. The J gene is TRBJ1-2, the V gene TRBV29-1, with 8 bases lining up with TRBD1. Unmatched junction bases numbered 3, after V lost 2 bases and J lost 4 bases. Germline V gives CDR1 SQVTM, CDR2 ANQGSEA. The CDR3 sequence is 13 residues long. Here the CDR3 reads CSVELGQVYGYTF. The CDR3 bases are TGCAGCGTTGAATTGGGACAGGTCTATGGCTACACCTTC.

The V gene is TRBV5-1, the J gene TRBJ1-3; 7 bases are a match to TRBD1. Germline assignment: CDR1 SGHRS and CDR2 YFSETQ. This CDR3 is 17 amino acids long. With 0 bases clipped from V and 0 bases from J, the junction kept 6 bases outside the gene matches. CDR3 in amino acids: CASSLGTGEFSGNTIYF. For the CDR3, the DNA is TGCGCCAGCAGCTTGGGGACAGGAGAATTCTCTGGAAACACCATATATTTT.